This TCR beta chain was sequenced for a study of blood T cells in healthy people across ages. V lost 1 base to trimming and J lost 0 bases; unmatched junction nucleotides: 5. CDR3 length: 18 residues. Per the germline V gene, CDR1 is SQVTM and CDR2 is ANQGSEA. Alongside a J-beta primer mix, a sample-barcoded 5' primer served in a second PCR lasting roughly 6 to 11 cycles. Every sample gave at least 2.5 million paired-end reads containing CDR3. TCRdb re-called the 5' RACE reads with MiXCR, one entry per CDR3 protein. Of approximately 1,700,000 distinct CDR3 sequences in the sample, approximately 39% were seen once. This clonotype was recorded at least ten times. Its antigen is not known. Study-wide findings and caveats: Reliance upon unsorted PBMCs precluded definitive naive versus antigen-experienced comparison. Possibly, changes in expanded clonotypes were confounded because donor CMV status was unknown.

The sequence came from a human donor in good health. The rearrangement links TRBV29-1 to TRBJ2-6; TRBD1 matches at 11 bases. The sample comprised blood. The CDR3 DNA follows: TGCAGCGTTGAAGTTTGGACAGGGGGCGTCTCTGGGGCCAACGTCCTGACTTTC. Its translation is CSVEVWTGGVSGANVLTF.